One sample yielded the 25 T cell receptor beta chains listed below, sequenced in a study of PD-1 blockade in mismatch repair-deficient tumors. Measured with immunoSEQ multiplex PCR; TCRdb has only the in-frame clones, and not every one. This table holds about 34,000 clones, 65% to 85% found once. The source material was PBMCs, sampled 6 to 7 weeks after starting pembrolizumab. The receptors stem from an adult with mismatch repair-deficient cancer.

This chain links TRBV9 with TRBJ1-3; D is undetermined. The CDR3 loop spans 16 amino acids. Germline V gene data show CDR1 as SGDLS and CDR2 as YYNGEE. V gave up 0 bases and J gave up 0 bases, with 10 bases separating them. The CDR3 loop is CASSVARVSSGNTIYF. CDR3 bases: TGTGCCAGCAGCGTAGCTCGGGTGAGCTCTGGAAACACCATATATTTT.

CDR3 sequence reads: CASNQGLATYEQYF. The CDR3 nucleotides read TGTGCCAGCAACCAGGGACTAGCGACGTACGAGCAGTACTTC. The chain combines TRBV7-9 with TRBJ2-7, with TRBD2 matching over 10 bases. The CDR3 is 14 amino acids. The J segment lost 4 bases and the V segment lost 7 bases, leaving 7 bases of the junction unmatched. The germline V gene has CDR1 SEHNR and CDR2 FQNEAQ (reference sequence).

The chain recombines TRBV7-9 with TRBJ2-1, with TRBD2 matching 9 bases. This CDR3 is 15 amino acids long. V shed 2 bases and J 6 bases; nucleotides not matched to a gene: 5. CDR1 is SEHNR and CDR2 is FQNEAQ in the germline V gene (reference sequence). The CDR3: CASSLSSGRSNEQFF. The CDR3 nucleotides read TGTGCCAGCAGCTTAAGTAGCGGGAGAAGCAATGAGCAGTTCTTC. Full variable domain (rest looked up from reference TRBV7-9 and TRBJ2-1): DTGVSQNPRHKITKRGQNVTFRCDPISEHNRLYWYRQTLGQGPEFLTYFQNEAQLEKSRLLSDRFSAERPKGSFSTLEIQRTEQGDSAMYLCASSLSSGRSNEQFFGPGTRLTVL.

This chain connects TRBV5-6 to TRBJ1-3; D is possibly TRBD1 (5 bases). Trimming took off 4 bases at V and 0 bases at J, with 11 bases between the two ends. The length of the CDR3 is 15 residues. Germline V gives CDR1 SGHDT, CDR2 YYEEEE. CDR3 residues: CASSAQDTSGNTIYF. The DNA for the CDR3 is TGTGCCAGCAGCGCACAGGATACCTCTGGAAACACCATATATTTT. The variable domain in full, with the rest retrieved from reference TRBV5-6 and TRBJ1-3, is DAGVTQSPTHLIKTRGQQVTLRCSPKSGHDTVSWYQQALGQGPQFIFQYYEEEERQRGNFPDRFSGHQFPNYSSELNVNALLLGDSALYLCASSAQDTSGNTIYFGEGSWLTVV.

This chain links TRBV7-2 with TRBJ1-2, with a weak D call TRBD1 (6 bases). Germline V gene data show CDR1 as SGHTA and CDR2 as FQGNSA. The CDR3 contains 13 residues. V lost 2 bases to trimming and J lost 4 bases, with 8 bases between them. Here the CDR3 reads CASSLRTAYGYTF. CDR3 nucleotide sequence: TGTGCCAGCAGCTTACGGACAGCCTATGGCTACACCTTC. The full variable domain, with the rest looked up from reference TRBV7-2 and TRBJ1-2, is GAGVSQSPSNKVTEKGKDVELRCDPISGHTALYWYRQSLGQGLEFLIYFQGNSAPDKSGLPSDRFSAERTGGSVSTLTIQRTQQEDSAVYLCASSLRTAYGYTFGSGTRLTVV.

V is TRBV5-1 and J is TRBJ1-1; a weak D match, TRBD1 (6 bases). V shed 0 bases and J shed 1 base, with 7 bases lying between them. The CDR3 extends over 14 amino acids. Germline V CDR1 and CDR2: SGHRS, YFSETQ. Written as DNA, the CDR3 is TGCGCCAGCAGCTTGGGGACAGCGAACACTGAAGCTTTCTTT. Translation gives CASSLGTANTEAFF.

The chain has TRBV21-1 and TRBJ2-5; TRBD1 is the table's D call and was not checked against the DNA. TRBV21-1 is an annotated pseudogene. This CDR3 is 15 amino acids long. The CDR3 is CASNREPFWTETQYF. The CDR3 DNA reads as TGTGCCAGCAACAGGGAGCCATTCTGGACGGAGACCCAGTACTTC.

This rearrangement joins TRBV7-9 to TRBJ1-2; perhaps TRBD1 as D (5 bases). Germline values: CDR1 SEHNR, CDR2 FQNEAQ (reference sequence). Trimming cost V 5 bases and J 0 bases, with 10 bases left between them. This CDR3 has 14 amino acids. The CDR3 spells CASSPGQANYGYTF. The CDR3, as DNA: TGTGCCAGCAGCCCCGGACAAGCTAACTATGGCTACACCTTC. Looking up the rest from reference TRBV7-9 and TRBJ1-2 gives the full variable domain: DTGVSQNPRHKITKRGQNVTFRCDPISEHNRLYWYRQTLGQGPEFLTYFQNEAQLEKSRLLSDRFSAERPKGSFSTLEIQRTEQGDSAMYLCASSPGQANYGYTFGSGTRLTVV.

The genes are TRBV5-1 and TRBJ1-2; TRBD1 aligns across 11 bases. CDR3 size: 14 residues. Trimming took 6 bases from V and 9 from J; bases not matched to a gene: 10. The germline V gene encodes CDR1 SGHRS and CDR2 YFSETQ. This chain's CDR3 is CASTPGTGGGSYTF. CDR3 sequence (DNA): TGCGCCAGCACCCCCGGGACAGGGGGTGGGAGCTACACCTTC.

J is TRBJ2-3 and V is TRBV30, with 7 bases that match TRBD2. This CDR3 is built from 14 residues. Germline V gene lookup returns CDR1 GTSNPN and CDR2 SVGIG (reference sequence). Unmatched junction bases numbered 7, after V lost 0 bases and J lost 7 bases. The chain's CDR3 is CAWSVGEGRYTQYF. The CDR3 DNA follows: TGTGCCTGGAGTGTGGGGGAGGGCCGCTATACGCAGTATTTT.

This chain uses TRBV30 with TRBJ2-7, with 9 bases that match TRBD2. Trimming cost V 8 bases and J 1 base; bases outside gene matches: 6. This CDR3 is 13 amino acids long. The germline V gene encodes CDR1 GTSNPN and CDR2 SVGIG (reference sequence). The CDR3: CAGAGGRSYEQYF. As DNA, the CDR3 is TGTGCCGGAGCGGGAGGTCGTTCCTACGAGCAGTACTTC.

This chain connects TRBV9 to TRBJ2-1, with a possible D match to TRBD1 (5 bases). This CDR3 has 14 residues. Between the trimmed V and J ends, which lost 4 bases and 1 base, there was a span of 9 bases. CDR1 SGDLS and CDR2 YYNGEE come from the germline V gene. For the CDR3, the DNA is TGTGCCAGCAGCCCCCAGGGTTCCTACAATGAGCAGTTCTTC. This encodes CASSPQGSYNEQFF.

The chain employs TRBV30 and TRBJ2-1, with TRBD2 matching 7 bases. With V trimmed by 0 bases and J by 4 bases, 6 bases remained unmatched. CDR1 is GTSNPN and CDR2 is SVGIG in the germline V gene (reference sequence). The CDR3 loop spans 15 amino acids. The CDR3 is CAWSVGAGLYNEQFF. The CDR3, as DNA: TGTGCCTGGAGTGTAGGCGCGGGACTATACAATGAGCAGTTCTTC.

The V call is TRBV14, the J call TRBJ1-1; weak D call: TRBD1 (6 bases). Germline V CDR1 and CDR2: SGHDN, FVKESK. CDR3 length: 13 residues. V was pared by 4 bases and J by 6 bases, with 12 bases between. The CDR3 protein is CASSPSDSAEAFF. The CDR3 coding sequence is TGTGCCAGCAGCCCTTCGGACAGCGCTGAAGCTTTCTTT. Full variable domain (rest looked up from reference TRBV14 and TRBJ1-1): EAGVTQFPSHSVIEKGQTVTLRCDPISGHDNLYWYRRVMGKEIKFLLHFVKESKQDESGMPNNRFLAERTGGTYSTLKVQPAELEDSGVYFCASSPSDSAEAFFGQGTRLTVV.

The sample holds a few counts of this clone. The chain uses TRBV9 and TRBJ2-1; TRBD1 is a possible D gene (5 bases). Germline V gene sequence: CDR1 SGDLS, CDR2 YYNGEE. The CDR3 is 17 residues long. The V end was cut by 3 bases, the J end by 0 bases, with 16 bases between. The CDR3 nucleotides are TGTGCCAGCAGCGAAAGGGGTCAGGCCGGCTCCTACAATGAGCAGTTCTTC. Its translation: CASSERGQAGSYNEQFF.

V is TRBV6-1 and J is TRBJ1-4; no clear D gene. Deletions cut 4 bases from V and 7 bases from J, with 7 bases between. The CDR3 length is 12 residues. Germline loops: CDR1 MNHNS, CDR2 SASEGT. The CDR3 bases are TGTGCCAGCAGTGTCGGCGGTGAAAAACTGTTTTTT. Its protein is CASSVGGEKLFF.

V gene TRBV19 combines with J gene TRBJ2-5, with TRBD1 matching 9 bases. The J call is doubtful: the DNA matches TRBJ2-7 better. Germline CDR1 and CDR2: LNHDA and SQIVND (reference sequence). This CDR3 comprises 14 residues. DNA of the CDR3: TGTGCCAGTAGTATAGGGGACAGGGCCTACGAGCAGTACTTC. Protein sequence: CASSIGDRAYEQYF.

The rearrangement links TRBV28 to TRBJ2-3, with a possible D match to TRBD2 (6 bases). V was clipped by 10 bases and J by 0 bases, with 14 bases between them. The CDR3 runs 14 residues. Germline values: CDR1 MDHEN, CDR2 SYDVKM. CDR3 sequence reads: CAITPGTSTDTQYF. In DNA, the CDR3 is TGTGCCATCACGCCCGGGACTAGCACAGATACGCAGTATTTT.

The chain has TRBV28 and TRBJ1-5; no clear D gene. Germline CDR1 MDHEN, CDR2 SYDVKM. V dropped 8 bases and J dropped 4 bases, with 15 bases sitting between them. This CDR3 comprises 14 residues. The chain's CDR3 is CASVPFGENQPQHF. The CDR3 DNA sequence: TGTGCCAGCGTGCCGTTCGGGGAAAATCAGCCCCAGCATTTT.

This clone came up a few times. The chain recombines TRBV30 with TRBJ2-7; perhaps TRBD2 as D (6 bases). The ends were cut back, 1 base at V and 3 bases at J, with 22 bases in the middle. The germline CDR1 and CDR2 sequences are GTSNPN and SVGIG (reference sequence). CDR3 length: 17 amino acids. The CDR3 sequence: CAWSGITPRGDFYEQYF. As DNA, the CDR3 is TGTGCCTGGAGTGGTATAACTCCCCGCGGGGACTTCTACGAGCAGTACTTC. Filled out from reference TRBV30 and TRBJ2-7, the complete variable domain reads SQTIHQWPATLVQPVGSPLSLECTVEGTSNPNLYWYRQAAGRGLQLLFYSVGIGQISSEVPQNLSASRPQDRQFILSSKKLLLSDSGFYLCAWSGITPRGDFYEQYFGPGTRLTVT.

This clone was counted only a few times. CDR3 DNA: TGCGCCAGCAGCTTGGATCGCGAGCAGTACTTC. It codes for CASSLDREQYF. J is TRBJ2-7 and V is TRBV5-1; D is undetermined. The CDR3 loop spans 11 amino acids. Per the germline V gene, CDR1 is SGHRS and CDR2 is YFSETQ. V shed 0 bases and J shed 6 bases, with 4 bases lying between them.

This chain uses TRBV28 with TRBJ2-7; 11 bases line up with TRBD2. The junction had 4 bases not matched to a gene; V was cut back by 6 bases and J by 0 bases. The CDR3 runs 15 residues. CDR1 MDHEN and CDR2 SYDVKM come from the germline V gene. CDR3: CASSLGTSGSYEQYF. CDR3 nucleotide sequence: TGTGCCAGCAGCCTCGGGACTAGCGGCTCCTACGAGCAGTACTTC.

The table lists this clone with a count of one. The genes are TRBV7-9 and TRBJ2-1; D might be TRBD1 (6 bases). V dropped 4 bases and J dropped 7 bases, with 14 bases sitting between them. The CDR3 totals 14 residues. Germline V gives CDR1 SEHNR, CDR2 FQNEAQ (reference sequence). The CDR3 DNA reads TGTGCCAGCAGCTCCCCCCGAGGGGGAAATGAGCAGTTCTTC. It yields the protein CASSSPRGGNEQFF.

This clone was counted between two and nine times. The chain employs TRBV14 and TRBJ1-5, with D perhaps TRBD1 (5 bases). The V gene lost 2 bases and the J gene lost 13 bases, with 12 bases spanning the gap. The CDR3 has 12 amino acids. The V gene's germline CDR1 is SGHDN and CDR2 FVKESK. Written as DNA, the CDR3 is TGTGCCAGCAGCCAACCCGGGGGAGGACAGCATTTT. This codes for CASSQPGGGQHF.

This rearrangement joins TRBV5-1 to TRBJ2-1, with unresolved D. V gave up 7 bases and J gave up 8 bases, with 19 bases separating them. CDR3 length equals 14 residues. Per germline, CDR1 SGHRS and CDR2 YFSETQ. The DNA for the CDR3 is TGCGCCAGCTCCATGGGCTCGTATGGCGATGAGCAGTTCTTC. Its translation is CASSMGSYGDEQFF. Looking up the rest from reference TRBV5-1 and TRBJ2-1 gives the full variable domain: KAGVTQTPRYLIKTRGQQVTLSCSPISGHRSVSWYQQTPGQGLQFLFEYFSETQRNKGNFPGRFSGRQFSNSRSEMNVSTLELGDSALYLCASSMGSYGDEQFFGPGTRLTVL.